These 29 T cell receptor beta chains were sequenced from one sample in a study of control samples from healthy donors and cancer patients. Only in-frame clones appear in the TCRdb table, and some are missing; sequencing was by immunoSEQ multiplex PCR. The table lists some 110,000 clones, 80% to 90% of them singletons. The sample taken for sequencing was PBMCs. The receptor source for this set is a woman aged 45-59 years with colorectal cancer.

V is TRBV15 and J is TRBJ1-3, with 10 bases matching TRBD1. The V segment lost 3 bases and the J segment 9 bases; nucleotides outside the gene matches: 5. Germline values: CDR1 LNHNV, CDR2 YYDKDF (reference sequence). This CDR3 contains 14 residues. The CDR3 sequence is CATSRDRGVSTIYF. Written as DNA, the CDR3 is TGTGCCACCAGCAGGGACAGGGGGGTGAGCACCATATATTTT.

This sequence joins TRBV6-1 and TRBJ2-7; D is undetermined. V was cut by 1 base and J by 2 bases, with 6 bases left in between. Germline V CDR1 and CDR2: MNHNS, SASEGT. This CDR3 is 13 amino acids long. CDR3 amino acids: CASSEGLAYEQYF. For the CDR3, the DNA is TGTGCCAGCAGTGAAGGGCTAGCCTACGAGCAGTACTTC.

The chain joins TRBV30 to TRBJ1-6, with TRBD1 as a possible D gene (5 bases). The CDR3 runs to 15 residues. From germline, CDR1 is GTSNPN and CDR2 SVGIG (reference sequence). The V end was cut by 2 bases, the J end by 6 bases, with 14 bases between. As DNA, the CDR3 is TGTGCCTGGAGTCCAGGGAGGGGAGGTAATTCACCCCTCCACTTT. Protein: CAWSPGRGGNSPLHF.

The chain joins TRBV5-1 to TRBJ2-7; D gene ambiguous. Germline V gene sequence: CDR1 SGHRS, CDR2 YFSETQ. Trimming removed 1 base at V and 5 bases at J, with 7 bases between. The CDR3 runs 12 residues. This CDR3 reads CASSLSRNEQYF. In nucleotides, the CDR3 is TGCGCCAGCAGCTTGTCCAGGAACGAGCAGTACTTC.

The CDR3 DNA follows: TGCGCCAGCAGCTTGGATGGACTAGTCACAGATACGCAGTATTTT. Residues: CASSLDGLVTDTQYF. The rearrangement uses TRBV5-1 and TRBJ2-3; 7 nucleotides align to TRBD2. Germline loops: CDR1 SGHRS, CDR2 YFSETQ. The CDR3 spans 15 residues. Trimming took 0 bases from V and 2 from J; bases not matched to a gene: 3. The entire variable domain, with the rest obtained from reference TRBV5-1 and TRBJ2-3, is as follows: KAGVTQTPRYLIKTRGQQVTLSCSPISGHRSVSWYQQTPGQGLQFLFEYFSETQRNKGNFPGRFSGRQFSNSRSEMNVSTLELGDSALYLCASSLDGLVTDTQYFGPGTRLTVL.

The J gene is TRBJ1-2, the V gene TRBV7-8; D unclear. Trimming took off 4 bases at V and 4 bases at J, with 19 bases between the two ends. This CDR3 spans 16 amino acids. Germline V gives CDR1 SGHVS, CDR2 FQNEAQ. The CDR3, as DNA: TGTGCCAGCAGCTCCACCAGGACCGTACCACGCTATGGCTACACCTTC. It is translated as CASSSTRTVPRYGYTF.

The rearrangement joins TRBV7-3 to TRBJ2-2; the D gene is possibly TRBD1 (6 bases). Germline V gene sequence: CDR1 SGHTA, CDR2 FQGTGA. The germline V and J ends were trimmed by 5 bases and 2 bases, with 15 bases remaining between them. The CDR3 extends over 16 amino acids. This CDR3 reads CASSRGQPSNTGELFF. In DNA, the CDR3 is TGTGCCAGCAGCCGAGGACAGCCCAGCAACACCGGGGAGCTGTTTTTT.

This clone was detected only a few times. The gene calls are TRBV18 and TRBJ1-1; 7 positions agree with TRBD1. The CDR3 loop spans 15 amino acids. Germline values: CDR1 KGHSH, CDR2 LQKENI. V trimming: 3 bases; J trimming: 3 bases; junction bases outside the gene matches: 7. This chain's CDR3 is CASSPLQGWDTEAFF. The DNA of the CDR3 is TGTGCCAGCTCACCCTTACAGGGGTGGGACACTGAAGCTTTCTTT.

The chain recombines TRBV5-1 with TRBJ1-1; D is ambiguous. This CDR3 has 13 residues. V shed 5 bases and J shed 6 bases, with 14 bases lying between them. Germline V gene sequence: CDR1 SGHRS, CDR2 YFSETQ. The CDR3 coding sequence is TGCGCCAGCAGTCTTACTCTCACATCTGAAGCTTTCTTT. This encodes CASSLTLTSEAFF.

The CDR3 here is CSVGLPPGHEQFF. In nucleotides, the CDR3 is TGCAGCGTTGGGTTACCTCCGGGCCATGAGCAGTTCTTC. This chain connects TRBV29-1 to TRBJ2-1; D call uncertain. CDR1 SQVTM and CDR2 ANQGSEA come from the germline V gene. CDR3 length: 13 residues. Trimming took off 4 bases at V and 8 bases at J, with 15 bases between the two ends.

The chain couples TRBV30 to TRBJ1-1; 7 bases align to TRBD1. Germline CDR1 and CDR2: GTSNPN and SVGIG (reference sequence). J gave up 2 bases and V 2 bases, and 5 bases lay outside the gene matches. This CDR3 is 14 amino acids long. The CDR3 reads CAWSRDRVNTEAFF. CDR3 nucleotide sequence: TGTGCCTGGAGTCGAGACAGGGTAAACACTGAAGCTTTCTTT.

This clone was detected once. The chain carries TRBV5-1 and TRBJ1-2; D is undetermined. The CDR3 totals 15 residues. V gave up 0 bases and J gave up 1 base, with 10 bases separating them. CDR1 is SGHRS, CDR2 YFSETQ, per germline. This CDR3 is CASSLVPENNYGYTF. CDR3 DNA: TGCGCCAGCAGCTTGGTTCCGGAGAATAACTATGGCTACACCTTC.

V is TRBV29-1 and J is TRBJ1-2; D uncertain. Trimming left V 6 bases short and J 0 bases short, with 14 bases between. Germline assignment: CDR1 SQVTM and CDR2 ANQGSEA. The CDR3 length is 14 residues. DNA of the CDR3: TGCAGCGTCTCACCCGAAACAGCTAACTATGGCTACACCTTC. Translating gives CSVSPETANYGYTF.

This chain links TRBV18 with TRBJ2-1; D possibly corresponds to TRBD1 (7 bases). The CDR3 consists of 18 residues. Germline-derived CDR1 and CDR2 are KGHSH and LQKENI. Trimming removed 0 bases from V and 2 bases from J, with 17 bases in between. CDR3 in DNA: TGTGCCAGCTCACCACCGTGGTATCAGGGGGGTCCCTACAATGAGCAGTTCTTC. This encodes CASSPPWYQGGPYNEQFF.

The CDR3 sequence: CASSLNNRAHSNQPQHF. In nucleotides, the CDR3 is TGTGCCAGCAGTTTAAATAACAGGGCGCATAGCAATCAGCCCCAGCATTTT. The V and J genes are TRBV28 and TRBJ1-5, with a weak D call TRBD1 (6 bases). Trimming removed 2 bases from V and 0 bases from J, with 14 bases in between. In germline, CDR1 is MDHEN, CDR2 SYDVKM. The CDR3 runs 17 residues.

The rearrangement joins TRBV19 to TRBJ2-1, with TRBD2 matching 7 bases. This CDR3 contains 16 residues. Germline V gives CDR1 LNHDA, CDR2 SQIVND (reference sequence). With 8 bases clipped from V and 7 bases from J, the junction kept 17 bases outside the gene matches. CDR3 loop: CASQNHGGSLGNEQFF. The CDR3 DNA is TGTGCCAGTCAAAACCATGGCGGGAGTCTTGGGAATGAGCAGTTCTTC.

The CDR3 protein is CASSIDRATEKLFF. CDR3 coding DNA: TGCGCCAGCAGCATAGACAGGGCAACTGAAAAACTGTTTTTT. This chain connects TRBV5-1 to TRBJ1-4, with 7 bases that match TRBD1. Germline assignment: CDR1 SGHRS and CDR2 YFSETQ. The CDR3 totals 14 residues. J gave up 7 bases and V 4 bases, and 7 bases lay outside the gene matches.

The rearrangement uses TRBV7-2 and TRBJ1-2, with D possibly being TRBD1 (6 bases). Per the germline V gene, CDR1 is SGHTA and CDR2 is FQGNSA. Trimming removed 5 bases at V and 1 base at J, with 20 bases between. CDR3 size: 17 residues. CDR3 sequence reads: CASSQRGGGLLNYGYTF. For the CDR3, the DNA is TGTGCCAGCAGCCAACGTGGGGGGGGCCTACTTAACTATGGCTACACCTTC.

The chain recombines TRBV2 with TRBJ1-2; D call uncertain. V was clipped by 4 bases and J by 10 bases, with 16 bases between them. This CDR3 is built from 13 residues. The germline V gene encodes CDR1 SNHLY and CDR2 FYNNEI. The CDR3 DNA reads TGTGCCAGCAGTGGAGGGTCAGGCCGCCTCTACACCTTC. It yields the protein CASSGGSGRLYTF.

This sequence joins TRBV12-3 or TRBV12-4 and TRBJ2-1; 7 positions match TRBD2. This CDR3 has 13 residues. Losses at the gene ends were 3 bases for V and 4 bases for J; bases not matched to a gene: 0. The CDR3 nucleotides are TGTGCCAGCAGTTTGCGGGAGTACAATGAGCAGTTCTTC. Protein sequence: CASSLREYNEQFF.

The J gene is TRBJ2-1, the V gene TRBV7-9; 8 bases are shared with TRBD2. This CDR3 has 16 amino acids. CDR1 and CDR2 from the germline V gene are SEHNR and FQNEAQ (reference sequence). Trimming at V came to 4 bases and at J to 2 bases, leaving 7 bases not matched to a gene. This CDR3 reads CASSWHSGAAYNEQFF. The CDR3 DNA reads TGTGCCAGCAGCTGGCATAGCGGGGCAGCCTACAATGAGCAGTTCTTC. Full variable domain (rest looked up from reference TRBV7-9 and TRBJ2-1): DTGVSQNPRHKITKRGQNVTFRCDPISEHNRLYWYRQTLGQGPEFLTYFQNEAQLEKSRLLSDRFSAERPKGSFSTLEIQRTEQGDSAMYLCASSWHSGAAYNEQFFGPGTRLTVL.

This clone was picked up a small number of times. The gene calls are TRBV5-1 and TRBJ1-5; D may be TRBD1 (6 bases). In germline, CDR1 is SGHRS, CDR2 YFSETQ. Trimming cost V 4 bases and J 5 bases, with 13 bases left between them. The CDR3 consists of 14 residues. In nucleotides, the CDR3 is TGCGCCAGCAGCCCCGGACAGCCTGATCAGCCCCAGCATTTT. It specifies CASSPGQPDQPQHF.

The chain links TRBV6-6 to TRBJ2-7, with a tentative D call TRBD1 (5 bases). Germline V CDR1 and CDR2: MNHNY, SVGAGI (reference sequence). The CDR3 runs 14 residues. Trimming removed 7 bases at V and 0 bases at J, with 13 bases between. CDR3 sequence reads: CASKRQRSSYEQYF. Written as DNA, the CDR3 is TGTGCCAGCAAAAGACAGAGGAGCTCCTACGAGCAGTACTTC.

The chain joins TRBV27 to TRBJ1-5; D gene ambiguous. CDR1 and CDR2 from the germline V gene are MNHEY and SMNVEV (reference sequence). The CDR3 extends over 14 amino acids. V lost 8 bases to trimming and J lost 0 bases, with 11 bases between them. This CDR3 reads CASGYGDSNQPQHF. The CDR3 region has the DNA TGTGCCAGCGGATACGGAGATAGCAATCAGCCCCAGCATTTT.

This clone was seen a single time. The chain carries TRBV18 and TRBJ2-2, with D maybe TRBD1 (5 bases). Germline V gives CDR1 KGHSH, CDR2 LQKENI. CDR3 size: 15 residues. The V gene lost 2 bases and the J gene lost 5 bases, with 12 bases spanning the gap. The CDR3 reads CASSPDQGRTGELFF. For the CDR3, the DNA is TGTGCCAGCTCACCAGACCAGGGAAGGACCGGGGAGCTGTTTTTT.

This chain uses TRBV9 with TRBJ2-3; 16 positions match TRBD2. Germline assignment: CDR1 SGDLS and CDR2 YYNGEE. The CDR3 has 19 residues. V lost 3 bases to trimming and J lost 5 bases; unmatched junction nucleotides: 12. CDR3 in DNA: TGTGCCAGCAGCGCAGGGACTAGCGGGGGGGCCTATAGTATAGATACGCAGTATTTT. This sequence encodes CASSAGTSGGAYSIDTQYF. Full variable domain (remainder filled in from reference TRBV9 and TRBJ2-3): DSGVTQTPKHLITATGQRVTLRCSPRSGDLSVYWYQQSLDQGLQFLIQYYNGEERAKGNILERFSAQQFPDLHSELNLSSLELGDSALYFCASSAGTSGGAYSIDTQYFGPGTRLTVL.

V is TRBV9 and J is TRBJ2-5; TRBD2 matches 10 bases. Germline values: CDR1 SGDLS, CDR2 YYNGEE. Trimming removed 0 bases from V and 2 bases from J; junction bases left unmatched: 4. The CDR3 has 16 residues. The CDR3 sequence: CASSVGSSGGQETQYF. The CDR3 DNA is TGTGCCAGCAGCGTAGGGTCTAGCGGGGGTCAAGAGACCCAGTACTTC.

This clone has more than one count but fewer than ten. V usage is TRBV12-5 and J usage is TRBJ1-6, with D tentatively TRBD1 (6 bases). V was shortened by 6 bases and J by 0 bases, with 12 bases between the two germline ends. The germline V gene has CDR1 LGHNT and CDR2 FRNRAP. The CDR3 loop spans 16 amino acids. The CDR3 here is CASGSTGSSYNSPLHF. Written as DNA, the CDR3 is TGTGCTAGTGGATCAACAGGGAGCTCCTATAATTCACCCCTCCACTTT. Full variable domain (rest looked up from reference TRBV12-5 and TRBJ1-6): DARVTQTPRHKVTEMGQEVTMRCQPILGHNTVFWYRQTMMQGLELLAYFRNRAPLDDSGMPKDRFSAEMPDATLATLKIQPSEPRDSAVYFCASGSTGSSYNSPLHFGNGTRLTVT.

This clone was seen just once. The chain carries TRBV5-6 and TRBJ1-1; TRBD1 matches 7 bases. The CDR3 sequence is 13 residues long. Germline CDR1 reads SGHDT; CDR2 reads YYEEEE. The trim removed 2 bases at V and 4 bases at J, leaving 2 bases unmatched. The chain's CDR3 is CASSLPGGTEAFF. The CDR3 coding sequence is TGTGCCAGCAGCTTACCAGGGGGCACTGAAGCTTTCTTT. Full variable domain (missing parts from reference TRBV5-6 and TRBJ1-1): DAGVTQSPTHLIKTRGQQVTLRCSPKSGHDTVSWYQQALGQGPQFIFQYYEEEERQRGNFPDRFSGHQFPNYSSELNVNALLLGDSALYLCASSLPGGTEAFFGQGTRLTVV.